In its sample, the clone carrying this T cell receptor (beta chain) was seen many times. Its antigen is unknown. One entry per CDR3 protein, called by TCRdb with MiXCR from the 5' RACE reads. Of over 45,000 distinct CDR3 sequences listed, approximately 6.5% were seen once; the top ten hold roughly 40%. This sample was taken from a study of T cells after yellow fever vaccination. Study context: With SMART-Seq v4 Ultra Low Input, the fractions containing low cell numbers were prepared. Broader study findings: FACS-sorted repertoires could harbor abundant contaminating bulk-population clonotypes. Post-booster repertoires again held most primary-vaccination clones (about 96% CD4, roughly 89% CD8).

CDR1 and CDR2 (germline): SEHNR, FQNEAQ (reference sequence). Between the trimmed V and J ends, which lost 6 bases and 1 base, there was a span of 10 bases. This CDR3 region has 13 residues. This chain connects TRBV7-9 to TRBJ2-7; perhaps TRBD1 as D (6 bases). The material sequenced was CD8+ T cells sorted from PBMCs, taken on the day of the first yellow fever vaccination. The receptor was derived from a young man who received the YFV17D yellow fever vaccine. The CDR3 region is CASSSGVSYEQYV. In DNA, the CDR3 is TGTGCCAGCAGTTCAGGGGTTTCCTACGAGCAGTACGTC.